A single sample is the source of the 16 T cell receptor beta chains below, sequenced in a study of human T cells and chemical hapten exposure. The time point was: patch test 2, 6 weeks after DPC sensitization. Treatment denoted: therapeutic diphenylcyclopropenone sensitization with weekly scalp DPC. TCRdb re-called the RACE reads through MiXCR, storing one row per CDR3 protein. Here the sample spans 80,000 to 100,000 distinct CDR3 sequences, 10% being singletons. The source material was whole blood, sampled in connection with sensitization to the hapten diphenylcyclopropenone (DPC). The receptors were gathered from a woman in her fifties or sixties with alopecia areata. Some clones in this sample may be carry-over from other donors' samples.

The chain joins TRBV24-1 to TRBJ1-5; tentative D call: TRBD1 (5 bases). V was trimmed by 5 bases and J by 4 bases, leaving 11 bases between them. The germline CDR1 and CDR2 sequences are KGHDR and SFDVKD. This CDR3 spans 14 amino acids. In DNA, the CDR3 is TGTGCCACCAGTGGAGTGGGACGGAATCAGCCCCAGCATTTT. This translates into CATSGVGRNQPQHF.

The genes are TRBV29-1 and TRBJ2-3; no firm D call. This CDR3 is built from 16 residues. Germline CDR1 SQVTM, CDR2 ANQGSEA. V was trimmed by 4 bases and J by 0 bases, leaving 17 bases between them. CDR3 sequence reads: CSVAFRQVTSTDTQYF. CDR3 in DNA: TGCAGCGTTGCCTTCCGACAAGTCACAAGCACAGATACGCAGTATTTT.

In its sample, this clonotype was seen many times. CDR3 DNA sequence: TGTGCCATCAGTGGCCCCGACAGGAACACTGAAGCTTTCTTT. It yields the protein CAISGPDRNTEAFF. This rearrangement joins TRBV10-3 to TRBJ1-1; weak D call: TRBD1 (5 bases). The CDR3 consists of 14 residues. The germline gives CDR1 ENHRY, CDR2 SYGVKD. Between the trimmed V and J ends, which lost 4 bases and 1 base, there was a span of 10 bases.

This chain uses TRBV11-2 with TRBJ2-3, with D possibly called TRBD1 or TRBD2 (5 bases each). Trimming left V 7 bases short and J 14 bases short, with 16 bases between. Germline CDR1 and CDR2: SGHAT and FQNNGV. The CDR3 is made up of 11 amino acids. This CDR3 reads CASNGLLGAYF. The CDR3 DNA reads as TGTGCCAGCAACGGCCTCCTCGGGGCGTATTTT.

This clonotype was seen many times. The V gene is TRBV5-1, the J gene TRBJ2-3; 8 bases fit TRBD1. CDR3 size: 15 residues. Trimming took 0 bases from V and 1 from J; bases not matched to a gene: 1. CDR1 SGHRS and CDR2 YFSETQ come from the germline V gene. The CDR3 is CASSLVGQGTDTQYF. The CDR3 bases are TGCGCCAGCAGCTTGGTGGGACAGGGCACAGATACGCAGTATTTT.

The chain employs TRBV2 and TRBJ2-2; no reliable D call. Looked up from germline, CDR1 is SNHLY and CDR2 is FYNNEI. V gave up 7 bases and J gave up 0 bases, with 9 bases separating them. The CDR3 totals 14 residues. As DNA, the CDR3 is TGTGCCAGCAAGGTGGTAGCGAACACCGGGGAGCTGTTTTTT. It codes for CASKVVANTGELFF.

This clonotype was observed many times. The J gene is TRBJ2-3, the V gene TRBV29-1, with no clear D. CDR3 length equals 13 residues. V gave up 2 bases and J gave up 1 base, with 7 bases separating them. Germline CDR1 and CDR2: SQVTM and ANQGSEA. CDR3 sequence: CSVEKDGTDTQYF. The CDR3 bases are TGCAGCGTTGAAAAGGATGGCACAGATACGCAGTATTTT.

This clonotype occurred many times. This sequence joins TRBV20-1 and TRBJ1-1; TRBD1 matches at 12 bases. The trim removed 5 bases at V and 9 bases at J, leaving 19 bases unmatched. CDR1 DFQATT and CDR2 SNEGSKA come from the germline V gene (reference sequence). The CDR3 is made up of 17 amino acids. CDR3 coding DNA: TGCAGTGCTCCGATATCCGGGACAGGGGGCCTGAGACTGAAAGCTTTCTTT. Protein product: CSAPISGTGGLRLKAFF.

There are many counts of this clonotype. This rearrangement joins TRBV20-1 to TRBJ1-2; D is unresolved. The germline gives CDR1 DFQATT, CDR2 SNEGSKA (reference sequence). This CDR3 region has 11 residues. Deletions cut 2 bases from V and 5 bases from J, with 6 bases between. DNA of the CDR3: TGCAGTGCTAGATATGGGTATGGCTACACCTTC. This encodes CSARYGYGYTF.

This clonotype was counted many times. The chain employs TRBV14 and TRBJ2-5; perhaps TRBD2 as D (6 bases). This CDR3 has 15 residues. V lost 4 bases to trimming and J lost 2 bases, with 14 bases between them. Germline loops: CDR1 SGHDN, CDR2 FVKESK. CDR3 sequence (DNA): TGTGCCAGCAGCCGCGGGCGGGGAGAGCAAGAGACCCAGTACTTC. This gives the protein CASSRGRGEQETQYF. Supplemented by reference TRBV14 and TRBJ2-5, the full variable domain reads EAGVTQFPSHSVIEKGQTVTLRCDPISGHDNLYWYRRVMGKEIKFLLHFVKESKQDESGMPNNRFLAERTGGTYSTLKVQPAELEDSGVYFCASSRGRGEQETQYFGPGTRLLVL.

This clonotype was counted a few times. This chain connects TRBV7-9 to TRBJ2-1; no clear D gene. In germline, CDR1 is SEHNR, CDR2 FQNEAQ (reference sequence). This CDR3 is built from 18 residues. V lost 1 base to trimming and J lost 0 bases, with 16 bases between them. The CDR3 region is CASSLGHLRRNSYNEQFF. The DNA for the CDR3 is TGTGCCAGCAGCTTAGGACACCTGAGGCGTAACTCCTACAATGAGCAGTTCTTC.

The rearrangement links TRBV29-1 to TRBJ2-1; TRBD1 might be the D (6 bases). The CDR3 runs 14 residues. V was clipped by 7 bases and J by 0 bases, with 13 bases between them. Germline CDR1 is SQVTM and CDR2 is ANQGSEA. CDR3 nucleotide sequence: TGCAGCGCCCGAAGAGGGGGCTCCTACAATGAGCAGTTCTTC. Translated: CSARRGGSYNEQFF.

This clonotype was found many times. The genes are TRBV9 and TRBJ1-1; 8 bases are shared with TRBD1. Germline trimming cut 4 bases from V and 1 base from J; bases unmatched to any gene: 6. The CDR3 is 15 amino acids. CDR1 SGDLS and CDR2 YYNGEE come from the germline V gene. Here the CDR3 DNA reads TGTGCCAGCAGCACTACAGGGGGGAAGAACACTGAAGCTTTCTTT. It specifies CASSTTGGKNTEAFF.

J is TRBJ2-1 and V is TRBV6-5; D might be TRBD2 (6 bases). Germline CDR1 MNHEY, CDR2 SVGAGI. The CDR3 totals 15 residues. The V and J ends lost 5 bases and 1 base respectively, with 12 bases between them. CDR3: CASSDGTGSYNEQFF. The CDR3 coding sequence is TGTGCCAGCAGTGACGGGACTGGGTCCTACAATGAGCAGTTCTTC.

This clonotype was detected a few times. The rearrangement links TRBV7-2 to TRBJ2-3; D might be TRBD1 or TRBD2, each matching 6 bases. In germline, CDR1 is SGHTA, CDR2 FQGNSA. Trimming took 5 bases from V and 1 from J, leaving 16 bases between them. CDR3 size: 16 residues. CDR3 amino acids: CASSPPGGRGTDTQYF. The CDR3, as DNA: TGTGCCAGCAGCCCTCCTGGGGGGCGAGGCACAGATACGCAGTATTTT.

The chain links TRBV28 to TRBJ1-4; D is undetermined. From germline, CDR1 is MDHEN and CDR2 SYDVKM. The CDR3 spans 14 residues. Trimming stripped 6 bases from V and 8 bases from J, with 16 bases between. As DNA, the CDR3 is TGTGCCAGCAGGGGCGGGCGCGGGTTGGAAAAACTGTTTTTT. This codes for CASRGGRGLEKLFF.